The present TCR beta chain was sequenced within a study of shared clonotypes between healthy human individuals. Study in general: Plates per donor: three CD4 naive, three CD4 memory, two CD8 naive, one CD8 memory. Whole-study findings and limits: Clonotype sharing across several donors was observed for 4.5% to 6.5% of naive CD4 clonotypes.

Sequenced by immunoSEQ multiplex PCR; TCRdb stores in-frame clones only, minus some. Of some 2 million clones listed, about 95% are singletons. CDR3 length: 17 amino acids. V shed 3 bases, J shed 2 bases, and the junction held 6 bases outside the gene matches. CDR1 is MGHRA and CDR2 is YSYEKL in the germline V gene. Naive CD8 cells, CD45RO-negative and positively selected for CCR7, excluded terminally differentiated effector memory CD45RA+ cells. Of note for this clone: Antigen: not known.

Sequenced material: naive CD8+ T cells sorted from blood. The rearrangement uses TRBV4-1 and TRBJ2-7; TRBD2 matches at 14 bases. The receptor's source is a man in his late teens or twenties in good health. DNA of the CDR3: TGCGCCAGCAGCCACCCAGCGACTAGCGGGGGGGCCTACGAGCAGTACTTC. This translates into CASSHPATSGGAYEQYF.